Below, 27 T cell receptor beta chains from the same sample are listed, as sequenced in a study of T cell responses to AZD1222 COVID-19 vaccine (dated by TCRdb to the early 2020s). Library preparation used the immunoSEQ multiplex PCR assay. The table comes from immuneACCESS by way of TCRdb, which keeps in-frame sequences with V and J called. Part of the clones is missing from these tables; in studies checked, under half for an unresolved V gene and the rest for unknown reasons. The sample table holds about 150,000 clones, of which about 87% were seen once. In total, the top ten clones hold just over 9% of the sample. The time point label here, explained by the study, means: about 28 days (+/-7) after the second vaccine dose. The source was peripheral blood, collected 28 days after the second AZD1222 dose. Receptor source: an adult who received the AZD1222 COVID-19 vaccine.

V and J are TRBV3-1 (or the pseudogene TRBV3-2) and TRBJ2-2; D call uncertain. Germline CDR1 is LGHDT and CDR2 is YNNKEL (reference sequence). The length of the CDR3 is 14 residues. With 1 base removed from V and 6 bases from J, the gap between germline ends came to 9 bases. CDR3 region: CASSQVQTPGELFF. Written as DNA, the CDR3 is TGTGCCAGCAGCCAAGTTCAAACTCCCGGGGAGCTGTTTTTT.

The rearrangement uses TRBV21-1 and TRBJ2-1; no check of the table's D call, TRBD2, against the DNA was made. TRBV21-1 is tagged as a pseudogene. This CDR3 comprises 13 residues. The CDR3 DNA follows: TGTGCCAGCAGCAAGGGAGAATACAATGAGCAGTTCTTC. Translating it yields CASSKGEYNEQFF.

The genes are TRBV3-1 (or the pseudogene TRBV3-2) and TRBJ1-3; D gene unclear. V lost 2 bases and J 2 bases, leaving 4 bases between the germline ends. The germline CDR1 and CDR2 sequences are LGHDT and YNNKEL (reference sequence). The CDR3 spans 13 residues. CDR3 in DNA: TGTGCCAGCAGCCAAACGGCTGGAAACACCATATATTTT. This translates into CASSQTAGNTIYF.

The chain uses TRBV27 and TRBJ2-1; the D gene is possibly TRBD2 (5 bases). The CDR3 spans 15 residues. Between the trimmed V and J ends, which lost 2 bases and 1 base, there was a span of 9 bases. From germline, CDR1 is MNHEY and CDR2 SMNVEV (reference sequence). The CDR3 protein is CASSLSRDSYNEQFF. The CDR3 DNA reads TGTGCCAGCAGTTTAAGCCGGGATTCCTACAATGAGCAGTTCTTC.

The V call is TRBV28, the J call TRBJ1-2; D remains ambiguous. The CDR3 has 14 residues. Germline V lookup: CDR1 MDHEN, CDR2 SYDVKM. Trimming took 3 bases from V and 0 from J, leaving 8 bases between them. The CDR3 protein is CASSFGLANYGYTF. For the CDR3, the DNA is TGTGCCAGCAGTTTCGGGTTAGCTAACTATGGCTACACCTTC.

This chain uses TRBV3-1 (or the pseudogene TRBV3-2) with TRBJ2-5; 7 bases fit TRBD2. The V and J ends lost 7 bases and 2 bases, in that order; junction bases with no gene match: 13. The germline V gene encodes CDR1 LGHDT and CDR2 YNNKEL (reference sequence). This CDR3 has 16 amino acids. The CDR3 protein is CASKWGGSGSQETQYF. For the CDR3, the DNA is TGTGCCAGCAAGTGGGGGGGAAGCGGGTCACAAGAGACCCAGTACTTC.

V gene TRBV15 combines with J gene TRBJ1-2; 8 positions match TRBD1. V shed 5 bases and J 4 bases; nucleotides not matched to a gene: 15. CDR1 is LNHNV and CDR2 is YYDKDF in the germline V gene (reference sequence). CDR3 length: 17 amino acids. The CDR3 DNA follows: TGTGCCACCAGCGGCCGGGACAGGCCCACTGGAGGCTATGGCTACACCTTC. Its translation: CATSGRDRPTGGYGYTF.

This clone was seen more than once but under ten times. The chain combines TRBV25-1 with TRBJ2-1, with TRBD1 matching over 11 bases. This CDR3 region has 15 residues. Germline CDR1 reads MGHDK; CDR2 reads SYGVNS. The trim removed 4 bases at V and 4 bases at J, leaving 3 bases unmatched. CDR3 residues: CASSVGTGGYNEQFF. CDR3 bases: TGTGCCAGCAGTGTCGGGACAGGGGGTTACAATGAGCAGTTCTTC.

V is TRBV7-2 and J is TRBJ2-2, with no clear D. Trimming stripped 5 bases from V and 5 bases from J, with 15 bases between. The V gene's germline CDR1 is SGHTA and CDR2 FQGNSA. CDR3 length: 15 residues. The CDR3 DNA follows: TGTGCCAGCAGCCCCCCGGGTCGGCAGACCGGGGAGCTGTTTTTT. Translated: CASSPPGRQTGELFF.

The chain has TRBV2 and TRBJ2-7; 7 positions match TRBD2. The CDR3 runs to 13 residues. Losses at the gene ends were 6 bases for V and 5 bases for J; bases not matched to a gene: 7. Germline values: CDR1 SNHLY, CDR2 FYNNEI. As DNA, the CDR3 is TGTGCCAGCAGAGCGGGACTCGAAGACGAGCAGTACTTC. This codes for CASRAGLEDEQYF.

DNA for the CDR3: TGCAGTGCTAGAGATATGGACGAGCAGTACTTC. This codes for CSARDMDEQYF. The chain uses TRBV20-1 and TRBJ2-7; D ambiguous. The CDR3 has 11 residues. The V gene's germline CDR1 is DFQATT and CDR2 SNEGSKA (reference sequence). Trimming removed 0 bases at V and 5 bases at J, with 5 bases between.

The chain is built from TRBV2 and TRBJ2-1, with 11 positions matching TRBD2. The V gene end was trimmed by 6 bases and the J gene end by 11 bases; junction bases not matched to a gene: 12. Germline CDR1 is SNHLY and CDR2 is FYNNEI. The CDR3 runs 15 residues. The chain's CDR3 is CASRTSGNSGGKQFF. Written as DNA, the CDR3 is TGTGCCAGCAGGACTAGCGGGAACTCTGGGGGAAAGCAGTTCTTC.

This clone was found once. This chain links TRBV27 with TRBJ1-1; 8 bases line up with TRBD1. V gave up 5 bases and J gave up 5 bases; unmatched junction bases: 7. The CDR3 length is 14 residues. Per germline, CDR1 MNHEY and CDR2 SMNVEV (reference sequence). The CDR3 DNA reads TGTGCCAGCAGTGCCCGGACAGGGTATACTGAAGCTTTCTTT. This encodes CASSARTGYTEAFF.

The chain combines TRBV20-1 with TRBJ1-6; TRBD1 agrees at 8 bases. The CDR3 runs 15 residues. With V trimmed by 3 bases and J by 4 bases, 5 bases remained unmatched. Germline V gene lookup returns CDR1 DFQATT and CDR2 SNEGSKA (reference sequence). CDR3: CSASDRGYYNSPLHF. The CDR3 nucleotides read TGCAGTGCTAGTGACAGGGGATATTATAATTCACCCCTCCACTTT.

As for this clone: The same CDR3 is also encoded by other DNA sequences in this sample. The CDR3 sequence: CSASHTEAFF. Written as DNA, the CDR3 is TGCAGTGCTAGTCACACTGAAGCTTTCTTT. The V and J genes are TRBV20-1 and TRBJ1-1; D unclear. This CDR3 has 10 amino acids. Germline values: CDR1 DFQATT, CDR2 SNEGSKA (reference sequence). Between the trimmed V and J ends, which lost 3 bases and 3 bases, there was a span of 2 bases.

V usage is TRBV5-4 and J usage is TRBJ1-1; 8 nucleotides match TRBD1. The V segment lost 2 bases and the J segment 4 bases; nucleotides outside the gene matches: 4. This CDR3 spans 14 amino acids. Per germline, CDR1 SGHNT and CDR2 YYREEE (reference sequence). The CDR3 nucleotides are TGTGCCAGCAGCTTCGGGACAGGCGGCACTGAAGCTTTCTTT. The encoded protein is CASSFGTGGTEAFF.

This sequence joins TRBV28 and TRBJ1-2; weak D call: TRBD1 (5 bases). The CDR3 has 16 residues. CDR1 is MDHEN, CDR2 SYDVKM, per germline. V shed 8 bases and J shed 1 base, with 20 bases lying between them. CDR3 protein: CASSSGGTTSNYGYTF. As DNA, the CDR3 is TGTGCCAGCTCCTCTGGGGGGACGACAAGTAACTATGGCTACACCTTC.

The rearrangement joins TRBV11-3 to TRBJ2-1; 7 bases are shared with TRBD1. CDR3 size: 14 residues. Germline CDR1 is SGHNT and CDR2 is YENEEA. V dropped 5 bases and J dropped 7; count of bases not matched to a gene: 8. The CDR3 sequence: CASSPRQGWNEQFF. Written as DNA, the CDR3 is TGTGCCAGCAGCCCGCGACAGGGTTGGAATGAGCAGTTCTTC. Combining the CDR3 with reference TRBV11-3 and TRBJ2-1 gives the whole variable domain EAGVVQSPRYKIIEKKQPVAFWCNPISGHNTLYWYLQNLGQGPELLIRYENEEAVDDSQLPKDRFSAERLKGVDSTLKIQPAELGDSAVYLCASSPRQGWNEQFFGPGTRLTVL.

The rearrangement links TRBV12-3 or TRBV12-4 to TRBJ2-7; unclear D gene. This CDR3 contains 13 residues. Between the trimmed V and J ends, which lost 4 bases and 5 bases, there was a span of 12 bases. The chain's CDR3 is CASSSETRNEQYF. The CDR3 DNA sequence: TGTGCCAGCAGTTCGGAGACTCGAAACGAGCAGTACTTC.

This chain joins TRBV5-1 and TRBJ2-1; 8 bases fit TRBD2. Germline V CDR1 and CDR2: SGHRS, YFSETQ. CDR3 length: 17 amino acids. After removal of 1 base from V and 4 bases from J, the junction contained 10 bases not matched to a gene. DNA for the CDR3: TGCGCCAGCAGCTTGATTTCGGGAGGGAATTCTTACAATGAGCAGTTCTTC. It encodes CASSLISGGNSYNEQFF.

CDR3 nucleotide sequence: TGTGCCAGCAGCCAAGATGTAGGACTAGCCTCTGGGGCCAACGTCCTGACTTTC. It yields the protein CASSQDVGLASGANVLTF. The rearrangement links TRBV4-2 to TRBJ2-6; TRBD2 matches 8 bases. The CDR3 totals 18 residues. Losses at the gene ends were 0 bases for V and 0 bases for J; bases not matched to a gene: 4. In germline, CDR1 is LGHNA, CDR2 YNFKEQ.

This chain connects TRBV6-2 or TRBV6-3 to TRBJ1-3, with 7 bases fitting TRBD1. The germline V gene has CDR1 MNHEY and CDR2 SVGEGT. Trimming at V came to 4 bases and at J to 4 bases, leaving 13 bases not matched to a gene. The CDR3 contains 17 residues. The CDR3 reads CASSSGQQRSWGNTIYF. CDR3 DNA sequence: TGTGCCAGCAGTTCGGGACAGCAAAGATCATGGGGAAACACCATATATTTT.

V is TRBV7-6 and J is TRBJ2-3; 15 bases agree with TRBD2. The V gene end was trimmed by 1 base and the J gene end by 9 bases; junction bases not matched to a gene: 2. The germline CDR1 and CDR2 sequences are SGHVS and FNYEAQ. The CDR3 has 15 residues. The chain's CDR3 is CASSLDGTSGGTQYF. In nucleotides, the CDR3 is TGTGCCAGCAGCTTAGATGGGACTAGCGGGGGGACGCAGTATTTT.

The V call is TRBV5-4, the J call TRBJ1-2, with 9 positions matching TRBD1. The germline gives CDR1 SGHNT, CDR2 YYREEE (reference sequence). The CDR3 has 14 amino acids. Trimming cost V 5 bases and J 2 bases; bases outside gene matches: 4. The CDR3 DNA sequence: TGTGCCAGCAGTTACACAGGGGGCAACTATGGCTACACCTTC. This sequence encodes CASSYTGGNYGYTF.

V gene TRBV28 combines with J gene TRBJ1-2, with D possibly being TRBD1 (5 bases). The V gene lost 2 bases and the J gene lost 1 base, with 8 bases spanning the gap. The CDR3 covers 14 residues. Germline assignment: CDR1 MDHEN and CDR2 SYDVKM. The CDR3 bases are TGTGCCAGCAGTTTACGGACAAATAACTATGGCTACACCTTC. Translated: CASSLRTNNYGYTF.

The chain recombines TRBV6-5 with TRBJ2-5, with D possibly TRBD2 on 6 matching bases. CDR1 and CDR2 (germline): MNHEY, SVGAGI. The CDR3 runs to 12 residues. V was pared by 7 bases and J by 7 bases, with 13 bases between. CDR3 sequence: CASNGVGGTQYF. The CDR3 nucleotides read TGTGCCAGCAATGGCGTCGGGGGGACCCAGTACTTC.

The chain is built from TRBV4-1 and TRBJ2-7; 8 bases fit TRBD1. The V gene's germline CDR1 is MGHRA and CDR2 YSYEKL. The CDR3 contains 15 residues. V lost 5 bases and J lost 3; bases outside the gene matches: 9. CDR3 coding DNA: TGCGCCAGCAGCTTCGACAGGGGCCCCTACTACGAGCAGTACTTC. Its protein product is CASSFDRGPYYEQYF.